The T cell receptor beta chain described here comes from a study of post-analysis software for immune sequencing data. Across the whole study: Relapsing-remitting, secondary progressive and progressive-relapsing forms made up the multiple sclerosis disease courses. Findings and caveats of the study: In multiple sclerosis, normalized Chao1 diversity was significantly below that of controls. Pronounced co-clustering by F measure was evident among identically batched samples. Elevated frequency relative to controls characterized four or five TRBV segments in patients, TRBV5-6, TRBV5-1 and TRBV20-1 among them.

This clonotype has only a few counts. Its antigen remains unidentified. V was shortened by 5 bases and J by 3 bases, with 9 bases between the two germline ends. This CDR3 spans 13 amino acids. Germline values: CDR1 LNHNV, CDR2 YYDKDF (reference sequence). Prepared libraries of TCR beta cDNA carried unique molecular identifiers. Between roughly 1 and 11 million T cells gave rise to some 450,000 cDNA molecules. TCRdb itself ran the PCR reads through MiXCR, one entry per CDR3 protein. The sample yields over 300,000 distinct CDR3 sequences, roughly 30% seen once. This TCR was recovered from a girl under 18 with multiple sclerosis. Sequenced material: blood. V is TRBV15 and J is TRBJ2-3, with D tentatively TRBD1 (5 bases). DNA of the CDR3: TGTGCCACCAGCGACAGCGAGACAGATACGCAGTATTTT. This codes for CATSDSETDTQYF.